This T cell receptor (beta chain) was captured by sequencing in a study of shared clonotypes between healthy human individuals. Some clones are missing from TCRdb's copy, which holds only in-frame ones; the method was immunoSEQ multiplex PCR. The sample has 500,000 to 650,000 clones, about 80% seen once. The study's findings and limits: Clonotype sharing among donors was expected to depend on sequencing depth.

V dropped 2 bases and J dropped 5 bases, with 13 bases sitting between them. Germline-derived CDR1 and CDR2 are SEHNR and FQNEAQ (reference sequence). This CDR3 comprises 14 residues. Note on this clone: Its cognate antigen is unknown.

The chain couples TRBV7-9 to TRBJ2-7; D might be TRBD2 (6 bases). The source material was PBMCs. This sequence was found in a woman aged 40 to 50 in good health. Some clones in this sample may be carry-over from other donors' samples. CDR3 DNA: TGTGCCAGCAGCTTAACCGGGAGTCTCGACGAGCAGTACTTC. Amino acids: CASSLTGSLDEQYF. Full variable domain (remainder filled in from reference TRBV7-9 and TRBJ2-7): DTGVSQNPRHKITKRGQNVTFRCDPISEHNRLYWYRQTLGQGPEFLTYFQNEAQLEKSRLLSDRFSAERPKGSFSTLEIQRTEQGDSAMYLCASSLTGSLDEQYFGPGTRLTVT.